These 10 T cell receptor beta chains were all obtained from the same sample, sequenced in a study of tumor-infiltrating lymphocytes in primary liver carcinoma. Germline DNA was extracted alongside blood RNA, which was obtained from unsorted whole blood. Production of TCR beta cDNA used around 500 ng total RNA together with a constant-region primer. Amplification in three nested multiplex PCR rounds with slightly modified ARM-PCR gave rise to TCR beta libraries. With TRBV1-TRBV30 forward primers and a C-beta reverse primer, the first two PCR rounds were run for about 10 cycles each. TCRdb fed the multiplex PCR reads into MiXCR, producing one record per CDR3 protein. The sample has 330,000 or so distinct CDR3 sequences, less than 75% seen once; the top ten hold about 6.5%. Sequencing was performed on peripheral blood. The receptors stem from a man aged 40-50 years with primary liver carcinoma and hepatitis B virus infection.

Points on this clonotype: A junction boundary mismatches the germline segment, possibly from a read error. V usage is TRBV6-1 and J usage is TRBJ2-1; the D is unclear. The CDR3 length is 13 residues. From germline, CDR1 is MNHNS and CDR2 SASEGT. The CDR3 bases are TGTGCCAGCATGCTAAATCAACACAATGAGAAGTTTTTC. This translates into CASMLNQHNEKFF.

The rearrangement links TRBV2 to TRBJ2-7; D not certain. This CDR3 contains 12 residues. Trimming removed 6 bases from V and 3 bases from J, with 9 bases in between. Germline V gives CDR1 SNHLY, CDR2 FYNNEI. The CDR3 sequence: CASRAPGYEQYF. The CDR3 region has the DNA TGTGCCAGCAGGGCCCCCGGCTACGAGCAGTACTTC.

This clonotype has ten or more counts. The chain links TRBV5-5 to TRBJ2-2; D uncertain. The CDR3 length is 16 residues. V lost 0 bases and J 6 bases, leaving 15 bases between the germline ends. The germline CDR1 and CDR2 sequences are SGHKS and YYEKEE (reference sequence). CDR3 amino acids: CASSLVSNTASGELFF. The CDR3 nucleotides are TGTGCCAGCAGCTTGGTCAGCAATACAGCTTCCGGGGAGCTGTTTTTT.

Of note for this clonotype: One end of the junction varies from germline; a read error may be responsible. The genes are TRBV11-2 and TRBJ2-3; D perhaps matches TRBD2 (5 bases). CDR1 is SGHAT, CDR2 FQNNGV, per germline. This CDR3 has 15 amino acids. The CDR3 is CVSGLGTSSTDTQYF. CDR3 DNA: TGTGTCAGCGGCTTAGGCACCTCTAGCACAGATACGCAGTATTTT.

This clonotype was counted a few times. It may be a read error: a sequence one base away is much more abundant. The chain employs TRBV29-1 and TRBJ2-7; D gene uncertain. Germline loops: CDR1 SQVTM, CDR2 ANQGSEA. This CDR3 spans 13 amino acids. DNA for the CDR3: TGCAGCATTGAAGATGTCGGTTCCTACGAGCAGTACTTC. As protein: CSIEDVGSYEQYF.

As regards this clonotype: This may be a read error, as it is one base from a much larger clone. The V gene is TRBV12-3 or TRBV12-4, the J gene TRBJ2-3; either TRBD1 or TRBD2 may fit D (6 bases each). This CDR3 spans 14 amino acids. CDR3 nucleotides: TGTGCCAGCAGTCCTACCGGGGGCACAGATACGAAGTATTTT. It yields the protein CASSPTGGTDTKYF.

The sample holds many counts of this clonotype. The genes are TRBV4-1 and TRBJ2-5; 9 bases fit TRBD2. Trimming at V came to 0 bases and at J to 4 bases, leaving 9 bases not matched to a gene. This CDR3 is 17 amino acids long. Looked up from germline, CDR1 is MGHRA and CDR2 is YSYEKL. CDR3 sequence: CASSQDQLAGVPETQYF. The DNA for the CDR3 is TGCGCCAGCAGCCAAGACCAATTAGCGGGAGTGCCAGAGACCCAGTACTTC.

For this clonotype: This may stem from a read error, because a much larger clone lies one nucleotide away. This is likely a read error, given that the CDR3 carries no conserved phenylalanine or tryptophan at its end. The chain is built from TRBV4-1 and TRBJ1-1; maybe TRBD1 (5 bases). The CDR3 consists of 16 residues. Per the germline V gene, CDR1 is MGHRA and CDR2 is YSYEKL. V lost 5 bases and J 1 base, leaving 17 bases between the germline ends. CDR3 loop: CASSWHRPGTNTEAFL. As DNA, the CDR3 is TGCGCCAGCAGCTGGCATCGGCCAGGGACGAACACTGAAGCTTTCCTT.

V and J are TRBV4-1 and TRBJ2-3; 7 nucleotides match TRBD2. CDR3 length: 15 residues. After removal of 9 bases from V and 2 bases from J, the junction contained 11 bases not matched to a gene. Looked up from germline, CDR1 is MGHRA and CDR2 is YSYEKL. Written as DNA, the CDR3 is TGCGCCAGTCGTTCGGGGGGAGGGTACACAGATACGCAGTATTTT. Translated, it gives CASRSGGGYTDTQYF.

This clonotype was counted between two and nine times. Here the CDR3 DNA reads TGTGCCAGCAGTCCTGGGGCCGCTGGGGCCAACGTCCTGACTTTC. It codes for CASSPGAAGANVLTF. The genes are TRBV28 and TRBJ2-6; possibly TRBD1 for D (5 bases). The germline V and J ends were trimmed by 5 bases and 2 bases, with 10 bases remaining between them. Germline V lookup: CDR1 MDHEN, CDR2 SYDVKM. The CDR3 covers 15 residues. The full variable domain, rest sourced from reference TRBV28 and TRBJ2-6, is DVKVTQSSRYLVKRTGEKVFLECVQDMDHENMFWYRQDPGLGLRLIYFSYDVKMKEKGDIPEGYSVSREKKERFSLILESASTNQTSMYLCASSPGAAGANVLTFGAGSRLTVL.